These T cell receptor beta chains were read from a single sample in a study of human thymus T cells. Sequencing was performed with immunoSEQ multiplex PCR; in TCRdb, only in-frame clones are kept and a portion is missing. The sample records about 78,000 clones, just over 95% being singletons. Material for sequencing was thymus tissue. The receptors originated from a boy under three years old with a congenital heart defect but otherwise immunologically healthy. Each CDR3 is given with its conserved first and last residue. D genes are given only for firm matches. Where a row states a size, it is once, few, many or the class of an expanded clone; other rows omit it.

D gene	clone size	V gene	J gene	CDR3 protein	CDR3 DNA
-	-	TRBV2	TRBJ2-7	CASGKGEYF	TGTGCCAGCGGAAAAGGGGAGTACTTC
TRBD1	-	TRBV30	TRBJ1-3	CAWSEGQGGSGNTIYF	TGTGCCTGGAGTGAGGGACAGGGGGGCTCTGGAAACACCATATATTTT
-	-	TRBV2	TRBJ2-7	CASGGQPASGEQYF	TGTGCCAGCGGCGGACAGCCCGCGTCGGGGGAGCAGTACTTC
TRBD2	-	TRBV2	TRBJ2-7	CASSVGGLAGGPDEQYF	TGTGCCAGCAGTGTTGGTGGGTTAGCGGGGGGGCCCGACGAGCAGTACTTC
-	-	TRBV7-2	TRBJ2-1	CASSLVLPGSYNEQFF	TGTGCCAGCAGCTTAGTCTTGCCCGGGTCCTACAATGAGCAGTTCTTC
TRBD2	-	TRBV7-2	TRBJ2-2	CASSLGTSTGELFF	TGTGCCAGCAGCTTAGGGACTAGCACCGGGGAGCTGTTTTTT
TRBD2	-	TRBV19	TRBJ2-1	CASSRLAGDFNEQFF	TGTGCCAGTAGTAGACTAGCGGGAGACTTCAATGAGCAGTTCTTC
-	-	TRBV27	TRBJ2-6	CASSFSGANVLTF	TGTGCCAGCAGTTTTTCGGGGGCCAACGTCCTGACTTTC
-	-	TRBV6-4	TRBJ2-1	CASTLSRRYYNEQFF	TGTGCCAGCACCCTTAGTCGTAGGTACTACAATGAGCAGTTCTTC
TRBD2	-	TRBV5-1	TRBJ2-5	CASSLEGIAGSRETQYF	TGCGCCAGCAGCTTGGAAGGTATAGCGGGGTCTCGAGAGACCCAGTACTTC
-	-	TRBV4-2	TRBJ2-3	CASSQARTDTQYF	TGTGCCAGCAGCCAAGCTAGGACAGATACGCAGTATTTT
-	-	TRBV12-1	TRBJ2-1	CASSLRAGEGYNEQFF	TGTGCCAGCAGCCTTAGAGCGGGAGAGGGGTACAATGAGCAGTTCTTC
-	-	TRBV10-1	TRBJ2-1	CASSAGTRGQFF	TGCGCCAGCAGTGCCGGGACCAGGGGTCAGTTCTTC
TRBD2	-	TRBV5-6	TRBJ2-3	CASSFSGSPDTQYF	TGTGCCAGCAGCTTTAGCGGGAGCCCAGATACGCAGTATTTT
-	-	TRBV6-5	TRBJ1-2	CASSYSKHLGYTF	TGTGCCAGCAGTTACTCGAAACACCTTGGCTACACCTTC
-	-	TRBV7-2	TRBJ1-4	CASGEDRGEKLFF	TGTGCCAGCGGGGAAGACCGAGGTGAAAAACTGTTTTTT
-	-	TRBV5-4	TRBJ2-5	CASSYDPGQQETQYF	TGTGCCAGCAGCTACGACCCAGGGCAACAAGAGACCCAGTACTTC
TRBD1	once	TRBV2	TRBJ2-7	CASTGVPGTAAEQYF	TGTGCCAGCACCGGCGTTCCCGGGACAGCGGCTGAGCAGTACTTC
-	-	TRBV5-8	TRBJ2-7	CASSFLPYEQYF	TGTGCCAGCAGCTTCTTACCCTACGAGCAGTACTTC
TRBD2	-	TRBV10-3	TRBJ2-7	CAISEATSRHEQYF	TGTGCCATCAGTGAAGCGACTAGCAGGCACGAGCAGTACTTC
TRBD1	-	TRBV9	TRBJ2-1	CASSVVWKGASYNEQFF	TGTGCCAGCAGCGTAGTTTGGAAGGGGGCCTCCTACAATGAGCAGTTCTTC
TRBD2	-	TRBV9	TRBJ2-5	CASSPRLAGGRRETQYF	TGTGCCAGCAGCCCCCGACTAGCGGGGGGGCGTCGGGAGACCCAGTACTTC
TRBD2	-	TRBV14	TRBJ2-6	CASSNLGGSPLSGANVLTF	TGTGCCAGCAGCAACCTGGGAGGGTCACCACTCTCTGGGGCCAACGTCCTGACTTTC
TRBD1	-	TRBV12-5	TRBJ1-2	CASGLVRQLPGGYGYTF	TGTGCTAGTGGTTTGGTACGTCAGCTACCAGGGGGATATGGCTACACCTTC
TRBD2	-	TRBV4-1	TRBJ2-3	CASSQDLAGPPDTQYF	TGCGCCAGCAGCCAAGACCTAGCGGGGCCACCAGATACGCAGTATTTT
TRBD1	-	TRBV2	TRBJ1-2	CASSTRGTGRILGYTF	TGTGCCAGCAGCACGAGGGGGACAGGGCGTATCCTCGGCTACACCTTC
-	-	TRBV4-3	TRBJ2-2	CASSRTSSRGANTGELFF	TGCGCCAGCAGCCGGACCTCATCCAGGGGGGCGAACACCGGGGAGCTGTTTTTT
-	-	TRBV28	TRBJ2-1	CASSFSNSSYNEQFF	TGTGCCAGCAGTTTTAGTAATAGCTCCTACAATGAGCAGTTCTTC
TRBD1	-	TRBV19	TRBJ1-1	CASVPWKPGQGGTEAFF	TGTGCCAGTGTTCCCTGGAAACCGGGACAGGGCGGGACTGAAGCTTTCTTT
-	-	TRBV28	TRBJ2-7	CASSLCTAGDEQYF	TGTGCCAGCAGTTTATGCACAGCGGGTGACGAGCAGTACTTC
TRBD1	-	TRBV2	TRBJ2-1	CASSGEGTGVYNEQFF	TGTGCCAGCAGTGGGGAAGGGACAGGGGTCTACAATGAGCAGTTCTTC
-	-	TRBV7-3	TRBJ1-3	CASSLGGNSGNTIYF	TGTGCCAGCAGCTTGGGGGGCAACTCTGGAAACACCATATATTTT
-	-	TRBV6-1	TRBJ1-2	CASSGQKLTLNGYTF	TGTGCCAGCAGTGGGCAAAAGCTGACCTTAAATGGCTACACCTTC
-	once	TRBV5-1	TRBJ1-1	CASSLVLDTEAFF	TGCGCCAGCAGCTTGGTGTTGGACACTGAAGCTTTCTTT
TRBD2	-	TRBV11-2	TRBJ2-1	CASSLKLPVGGRARNEQFF	TGTGCCAGCAGCTTAAAGTTGCCTGTTGGCGGGAGGGCCCGCAATGAGCAGTTCTTC
-	-	TRBV15	TRBJ2-5	CATSRDSPGQPRDAGPKETQYF	TGTGCCACCAGCAGAGATTCCCCAGGGCAACCGCGTGACGCAGGCCCCAAAGAGACCCAGTACTTC
TRBD2	-	TRBV9	TRBJ2-7	CASSVGVSGRAGEQYF	TGTGCCAGCAGCGTAGGTGTAAGCGGGAGGGCCGGCGAGCAGTACTTC
TRBD1	-	TRBV9	TRBJ1-1	CASSVRPGTGPTEAFF	TGTGCCAGCAGCGTTCGTCCCGGGACAGGGCCCACTGAAGCTTTCTTT
TRBD1	-	TRBV11-2	TRBJ1-1	CASSLDLGTGKNTEAFF	TGTGCCAGCAGCTTAGATCTGGGGACAGGGAAGAACACTGAAGCTTTCTTT
TRBD1	-	TRBV5-1	TRBJ2-3	CASSLEGQASTDTQYF	TGCGCCAGCAGCTTGGAAGGACAGGCCAGCACAGATACGCAGTATTTT
-	-	TRBV11-3	TRBJ2-7	CASSLGKGNEQYF	TGTGCCAGCAGCTTAGGGAAGGGGAACGAGCAGTACTTC
TRBD2	-	TRBV25-1	TRBJ2-1	CASSVKAGEQYNEQFF	TGTGCCAGCAGTGTGAAAGCGGGAGAGCAGTACAATGAGCAGTTCTTC
-	-	TRBV27	TRBJ1-2	CASSLVRGYGYTF	TGTGCCAGCAGTTTAGTTCGGGGGTATGGCTACACCTTC
-	-	TRBV10-2	TRBJ1-1	CASSEGGTAFF	TGCGCCAGCAGTGAAGGGGGGACAGCTTTCTTT
-	-	TRBV18	TRBJ2-6	CASSPLRDTWLSGANVLTF	TGTGCCAGCTCACCTCTCCGGGACACTTGGCTCTCTGGGGCCAACGTCCTGACTTTC
-	-	TRBV5-6	TRBJ1-3	CASSPARDPGRRNTIYF	TGTGCCAGCAGCCCTGCCCGGGACCCCGGACGTCGAAACACCATATATTTT
-	-	TRBV9	TRBJ2-3	CASSDGLPPGDTQYF	TGTGCCAGCAGCGATGGACTTCCCCCAGGAGATACGCAGTATTTT